This TCR beta chain was recorded in a study of CD8 T cells in ankylosing spondylitis. General study points: Clones linked to the disease showed a CD8+ phenotype. They occurred at relatively low frequencies in peripheral blood. The authors reported significant enrichment of disease-linked clones in matched ankylosing spondylitis synovial fluid. Characteristic, it appeared, of ankylosing spondylitis blood was a TCR beta motif of roughly 8 highly homologous variants.

About this clonotype: The target antigen is unknown.

Germline assignment: CDR1 MNHNY and CDR2 SVGAGI (reference sequence). V was pared by 0 bases and J by 10 bases, with 7 bases between. The CDR3 has 11 residues. TCRdb re-called the 5' RACE reads with MiXCR, one entry per CDR3 protein. The table includes some 200,000 distinct CDR3 sequences, roughly 12% detected once. This chain links TRBV6-6 with TRBJ2-7; D call uncertain. Sequenced material: blood, either unsorted or a sorted T cell fraction (not recorded which). The sequence was collected from a male donor with ankylosing spondylitis or in good health (not recorded which). CDR3 sequence reads: CASSYSGLQYF. The CDR3 DNA reads TGTGCCAGCAGTTACTCGGGTCTCCAGTACTTC.